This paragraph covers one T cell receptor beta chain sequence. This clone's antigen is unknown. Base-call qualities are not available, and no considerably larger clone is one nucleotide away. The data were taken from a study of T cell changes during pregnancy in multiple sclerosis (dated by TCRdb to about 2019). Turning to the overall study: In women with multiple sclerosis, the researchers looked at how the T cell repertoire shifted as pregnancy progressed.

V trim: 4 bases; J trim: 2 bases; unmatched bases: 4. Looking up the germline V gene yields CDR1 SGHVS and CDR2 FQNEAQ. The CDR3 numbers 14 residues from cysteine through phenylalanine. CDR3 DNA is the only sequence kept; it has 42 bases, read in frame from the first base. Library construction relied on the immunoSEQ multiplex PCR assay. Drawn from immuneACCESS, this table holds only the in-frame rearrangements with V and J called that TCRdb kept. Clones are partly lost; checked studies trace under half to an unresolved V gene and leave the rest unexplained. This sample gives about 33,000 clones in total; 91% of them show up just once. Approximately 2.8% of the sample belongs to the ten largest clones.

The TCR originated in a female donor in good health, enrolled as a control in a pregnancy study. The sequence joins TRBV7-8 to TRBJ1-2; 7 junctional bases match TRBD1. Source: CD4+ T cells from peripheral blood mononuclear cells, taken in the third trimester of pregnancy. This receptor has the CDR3 CASSSGQLNYGYTF. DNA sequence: TGTGCCAGCAGCTCGGGACAGCTGAACTATGGCTACACCTTC.